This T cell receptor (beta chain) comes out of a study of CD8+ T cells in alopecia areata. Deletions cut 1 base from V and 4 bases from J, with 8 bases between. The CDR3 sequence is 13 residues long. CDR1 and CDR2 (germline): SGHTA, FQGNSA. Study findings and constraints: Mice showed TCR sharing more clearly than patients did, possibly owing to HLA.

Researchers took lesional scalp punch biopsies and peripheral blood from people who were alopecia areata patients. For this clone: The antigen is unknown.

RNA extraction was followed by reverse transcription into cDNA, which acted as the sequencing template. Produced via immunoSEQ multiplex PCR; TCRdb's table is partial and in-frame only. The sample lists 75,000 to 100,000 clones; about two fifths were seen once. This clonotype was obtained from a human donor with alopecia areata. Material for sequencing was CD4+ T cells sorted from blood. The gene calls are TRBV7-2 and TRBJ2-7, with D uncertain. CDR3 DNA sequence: TGTGCCAGCAGCTTAGGGGGAAGGTACGAGCAGTACTTC. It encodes CASSLGGRYEQYF.